The rows below give T cell receptor beta chains drawn from one sample of a study of T cells in Graves' hyperthyroidism and ophthalmopathy. Via MiXCR, TCRdb re-called the multiplex PCR reads, giving one row per CDR3 protein. Of 340,000 or so distinct CDR3 sequences in the sample, around 23% were seen once. Sequencing input: blood. Receptors originate from a woman aged 50 to 60 with Graves' hyperthyroidism. CDR3s leave out the opening cysteine and the closing phenylalanine or tryptophan. For some rows the clone size is stated as once, few or many, or as a class when expanded; others skip it.

j_gene | len | abundance | v_gene | CDR3aa
TRBJ1-4 | 17 | many | TRBV27 | ASPKRGASVMSKDEKLF
TRBJ2-7 | 13 | few | TRBV4-2 | ASSQGVAGDYEQY
TRBJ2-5 | 13 | . | TRBV20-1 | SALSTSGGGETQY
TRBJ1-1 | 12 | many | TRBV6-1 | ASGDRGRRTEAF
TRBJ2-7 | 11 | . | TRBV29-1 | SVGGDRGYEQY
TRBJ1-1 | 11 | many | TRBV27 | ASKRGGRTEAF
TRBJ2-7 | 13 | . | TRBV12-3/TRBV12-4 | ASSLSGNANYEQY
TRBJ2-1 | 14 | . | TRBV15 | ATSRLSGRKNNEQF
TRBJ1-2 | 11 | many | TRBV30 | AWRPTENYGYT
TRBJ1-5 | 12 | . | TRBV20-1 | SAAGTGDSQPQH
TRBJ2-7 | 11 | many | TRBV20-1 | SAGLLVGGEQY
TRBJ1-1 | 11 | . | TRBV28 | AIRHGDATEAF
TRBJ2-7 | 14 | . | TRBV6-1 | ASSLTGGLAGVEQY
TRBJ2-2 | 14 | many | TRBV3-1 | ASSQVRDRVTGELF
TRBJ1-1 | 11 | few | TRBV6-1 | ASPGQGATEAF
TRBJ2-1 | 15 | many | TRBV28 | ASSSAWTSGAYNEQF
TRBJ2-2 | 11 | many | TRBV10-3 | ATQRENTGELF
TRBJ2-1 | 13 | many | TRBV7-9 | ASSLGSGGRNEQF
TRBJ2-7 | 13 | many | TRBV28 | ASSFPGLVNREQY
TRBJ1-4 | 12 | few | TRBV20-1 | SGAGAAPNEKLF
TRBJ2-5 | 12 | few | TRBV2 | ASSPPATQETQY
TRBJ2-2 | 13 | many | TRBV27 | ASSLTSGRAGELF
TRBJ2-1 | 11 | many | TRBV10-1 | ASSESHRDEQF
TRBJ2-7 | 10 | many | TRBV6-1 | ATRTSVSEQY
TRBJ1-1 | 11 | . | TRBV19 | ASLEGINTEAF
TRBJ2-6 | 15 | few | TRBV5-1 | ASSLRQGSAGANVLT
TRBJ2-7 | 12 | many | TRBV12-3/TRBV12-4 | ASRKSGRDLEQY
TRBJ2-1 | 10 | many | TRBV20-1 | SAVGLVDEQF
TRBJ2-3 | 13 | . | TRBV7-9 | ASSWDSVYTDTQY
TRBJ1-2 | 14 | few | TRBV20-1 | SASYRVSFPNYGYT
TRBJ2-3 | 14 | . | TRBV12-3/TRBV12-4 | ASSLYRGEIADTQY
TRBJ2-1 | 11 | many | TRBV7-3 | ASSLTRLDEQF
TRBJ1-6 | 12 | . | TRBV9 | ASSVGGQNSLLH
TRBJ1-2 | 13 | many | TRBV9 | ASSVESGTPYGYT
TRBJ2-7 | 10 | many | TRBV28 | ASTGQTYEQY
TRBJ2-3 | 15 | . | TRBV13 | ASSSAQTGASTDTQY
TRBJ2-1 | 15 | . | TRBV20-1 | SARDSAGISSYNEQF
TRBJ2-5 | 10 | . | TRBV2 | ASRRVPETQY
TRBJ1-4 | 13 | few | TRBV28 | ASSARDSKNEKLF
TRBJ1-1 | 11 | many | TRBV6-4 | ASSAGPKNTAF
TRBJ2-5 | 12 | once | TRBV2 | ASHVESGTETQY
TRBJ2-2 | 16 | many | TRBV7-9 | ASSSFGRGTENTGELF
TRBJ1-2 | 11 | many | TRBV28 | ATGQAILYGYT
TRBJ2-3 | 10 | many | TRBV7-3 | ASSRNRDTQY
TRBJ2-3 | 14 | many | TRBV28 | ASSGETGASTDTQY
TRBJ1-1 | 12 | many | TRBV4-1 | ASSQPGENTEAF
TRBJ2-7 | 13 | many | TRBV9 | ASSVGGDRSYEQY
TRBJ2-1 | 13 | . | TRBV28 | ASTPGTSENNEQF
TRBJ1-2 | 12 | many | TRBV24-1 | ATSDPGRGYGYT
TRBJ1-1 | 13 | many | TRBV20-1 | SARDLFAMNTEAF
TRBJ1-6 | 12 | few | TRBV6-1 | ASIFTISSSPLH
TRBJ1-2 | 16 | many | TRBV5-1 | ASSLVPPGQGVNYGYT
TRBJ2-7 | 11 | many | TRBV5-6 | ASSRTGGVEQY
TRBJ1-1 | 12 | many | TRBV20-1 | SRGVMGRNTEAF
TRBJ1-5 | 13 | many | TRBV20-1 | SAKVSSGSNQPQH